This T cell receptor beta chain was found in a study of PD-L1 blockade in urothelial cancer. For the study at large: Male sex and bladder-origin urothelial cancer characterized about 85% of the roughly 30 patients.

All patients carried locally advanced or metastatic urothelial carcinoma. Into every PCR, synthetic TCR analog templates were spiked. The data were produced by immunoSEQ multiplex PCR, yet TCRdb's version contains in-frame clones alone and is incomplete. The sample includes about 73,000 clones, 85% to 90% seen only once; the top ten take 3.4%. In germline, CDR1 is SGHTA, CDR2 FQGNSA. The CDR3 runs 15 residues. V gave up 1 base and J gave up 1 base, with 9 bases separating them. The chain has TRBV7-2 and TRBJ2-3, with a weak D call TRBD2 (6 bases). The origin of this receptor is a man between 60 and 70 years old with urothelial cancer. The sequencing used PBMCs, collected around atezolizumab (anti-PD-L1) treatment. The CDR3 DNA follows: TGTGCCAGCAGCTTAGATGGCGGGGGCACAGATACGCAGTATTTT. Translating it yields CASSLDGGGTDTQYF. Using reference TRBV7-2 and TRBJ2-3 for the parts outside the CDR3, the full variable domain is GAGVSQSPSNKVTEKGKDVELRCDPISGHTALYWYRQSLGQGLEFLIYFQGNSAPDKSGLPSDRFSAERTGGSVSTLTIQRTQQEDSAVYLCASSLDGGGTDTQYFGPGTRLTVL.